The 11 T cell receptor beta chains reported below all come from one sample, sequenced in a study of T-cell memory formation after mild COVID-19. TCRdb ran MiXCR on the 5' RACE reads and lists one entry per CDR3 protein. The table shows fewer than 350,000 distinct CDR3 sequences, with about 13% occurring only once. Input material: PBMCs or a T cell subset sorted from them (not recorded which). Receptor source: a man between 18 and 29 years old who had mild COVID-19 (a few samples of this study predate the infection). Cell type and time point are not known.

V and J are TRBV28 and TRBJ2-3; no clear D. V gave up 2 bases and J gave up 6 bases, with 6 bases separating them. Germline V lookup: CDR1 MDHEN, CDR2 SYDVKM. CDR3 length: 12 residues. The CDR3 sequence: CASSLTQDTQYF. CDR3 nucleotides: TGTGCCAGCAGTTTAACTCAGGATACGCAGTATTTT. Full variable domain (remainder filled in from reference TRBV28 and TRBJ2-3): DVKVTQSSRYLVKRTGEKVFLECVQDMDHENMFWYRQDPGLGLRLIYFSYDVKMKEKGDIPEGYSVSREKKERFSLILESASTNQTSMYLCASSLTQDTQYFGPGTRLTVL.

CDR3 residues: CASSDLRRSGQTNEKLFF. The CDR3 coding sequence is TGTGCCAGCAGTGATCTGCGACGTAGCGGGCAAACTAATGAAAAACTGTTTTTT. The chain couples TRBV6-1 to TRBJ1-4; D not certain. The CDR3 sequence is 18 residues long. V gave up 3 bases and J gave up 1 base, with 18 bases separating them. Germline-derived CDR1 and CDR2 are MNHNS and SASEGT.

This clonotype was detected only a few times. The chain employs TRBV5-4 and TRBJ2-1; the D is unclear. Trimming removed 3 bases at V and 8 bases at J, with 15 bases between. The CDR3 is 14 residues long. Germline-derived CDR1 and CDR2 are SGHNT and YYREEE (reference sequence). CDR3 coding DNA: TGTGCCAGCAGCTCGAAAGGGTCGGGCGATGAGCAGTTCTTC. It translates to CASSSKGSGDEQFF.

The J gene is TRBJ2-7, the V gene TRBV7-8; D gene uncertain. The V and J ends lost 1 base and 2 bases respectively, with 24 bases between them. CDR3 size: 19 residues. Germline values: CDR1 SGHVS, CDR2 FQNEAQ. This CDR3 reads CASSLGTLGTVVITYEQYV. The CDR3 nucleotides read TGTGCCAGCAGCTTAGGAACCCTAGGAACTGTGGTGATCACCTACGAGCAGTACGTC.

This clonotype appeared a few times. The chain has TRBV28 and TRBJ2-2, with D unresolved. Germline values: CDR1 MDHEN, CDR2 SYDVKM. The CDR3 is 15 residues long. The V and J ends lost 2 bases and 3 bases respectively, with 10 bases between them. DNA of the CDR3: TGTGCCAGCAGTTTAGCCGGTAGCTACACCGGGGAGCTGTTTTTT. As protein: CASSLAGSYTGELFF.

This clonotype was counted ten times or more. V is TRBV5-5 and J is TRBJ2-7; D gene uncertain. Deletions cut 2 bases from V and 0 bases from J, with 9 bases between. Germline V gene lookup returns CDR1 SGHKS and CDR2 YYEKEE (reference sequence). This CDR3 has 14 amino acids. Written as DNA, the CDR3 is TGTGCCAGCAGCTTTCGACGGAGCTCCTACGAGCAGTACTTC. It specifies CASSFRRSSYEQYF.

This clonotype was counted ten times or more. The chain uses TRBV12-3 or TRBV12-4 and TRBJ2-2; D gene unclear. The CDR3 consists of 15 residues. The ends were cut back, 4 bases at V and 4 bases at J, with 13 bases in the middle. The CDR3 here is CASSWGGDGTGELFF. The CDR3, as DNA: TGTGCCAGCAGTTGGGGTGGGGATGGCACCGGGGAGCTGTTTTTT.

This clonotype has just a few counts. This sequence joins TRBV7-2 and TRBJ1-5; possibly TRBD1 for D (6 bases). V lost 6 bases and J 3 bases, leaving 9 bases between the germline ends. From germline, CDR1 is SGHTA and CDR2 FQGNSA. CDR3 length: 13 residues. CDR3: CASRGQYNQPQHF. The CDR3 DNA reads as TGTGCCAGCAGGGGACAATACAATCAGCCCCAGCATTTT.

The genes are TRBV4-3 and TRBJ2-1, with D maybe TRBD2 (5 bases). V lost 4 bases, J lost 2 bases, and 18 bases lay in between. The germline V gene encodes CDR1 LGHNA and CDR2 YSLEER. The CDR3 is 17 residues long. DNA of the CDR3: TGCGCCAGCAGCCGGGGAGCTGTTGCTAGGGCCTACAATGAGCAGTTCTTC. Amino acid sequence: CASSRGAVARAYNEQFF.

This rearrangement joins TRBV28 to TRBJ2-2; 11 nucleotides agree with TRBD1. Germline V CDR1 and CDR2: MDHEN, SYDVKM. The J segment lost 10 bases and the V segment lost 10 bases, leaving 11 bases of the junction unmatched. The length of the CDR3 is 14 residues. This CDR3 is CATLTGQGAVELFF. The CDR3 coding sequence is TGTGCCACGCTTACCGGACAGGGGGCCGTGGAGCTGTTTTTT. Complete variable domain (other parts from reference TRBV28 and TRBJ2-2): DVKVTQSSRYLVKRTGEKVFLECVQDMDHENMFWYRQDPGLGLRLIYFSYDVKMKEKGDIPEGYSVSREKKERFSLILESASTNQTSMYLCATLTGQGAVELFFGEGSRLTVL.

This clonotype was counted a few times. The chain links TRBV7-8 to TRBJ1-3; D uncertain. V shed 3 bases and J shed 0 bases, with 6 bases lying between them. Germline V CDR1 and CDR2: SGHVS, FQNEAQ. The CDR3 extends over 14 amino acids. The CDR3 coding sequence is TGTGCCAGCAGCTTCAACCCCTCTGGAAACACCATATATTTT. It translates to CASSFNPSGNTIYF.